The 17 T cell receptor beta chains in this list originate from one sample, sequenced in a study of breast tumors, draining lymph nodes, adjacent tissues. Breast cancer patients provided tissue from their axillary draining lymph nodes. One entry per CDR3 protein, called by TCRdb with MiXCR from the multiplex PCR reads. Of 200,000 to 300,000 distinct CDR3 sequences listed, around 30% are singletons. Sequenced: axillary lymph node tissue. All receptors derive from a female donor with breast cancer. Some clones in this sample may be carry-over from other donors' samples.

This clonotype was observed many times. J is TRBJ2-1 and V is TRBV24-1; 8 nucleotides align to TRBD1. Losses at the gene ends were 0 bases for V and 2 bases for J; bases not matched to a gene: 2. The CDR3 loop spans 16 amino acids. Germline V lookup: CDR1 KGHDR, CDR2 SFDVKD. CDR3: CATSDLGQGPYNEQFF. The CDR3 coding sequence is TGTGCCACCAGTGATTTGGGACAGGGTCCCTACAATGAGCAGTTCTTC.

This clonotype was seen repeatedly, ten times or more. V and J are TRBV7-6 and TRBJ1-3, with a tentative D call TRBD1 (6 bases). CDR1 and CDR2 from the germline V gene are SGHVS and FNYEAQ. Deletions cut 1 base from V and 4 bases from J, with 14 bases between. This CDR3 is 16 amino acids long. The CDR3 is CASSLVVGGGGNTIYF. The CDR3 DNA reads TGTGCCAGCAGCTTAGTTGTAGGGGGTGGAGGAAACACCATATATTTT. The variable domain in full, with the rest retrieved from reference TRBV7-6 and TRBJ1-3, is GAGVSQSPRYKVTKRGQDVALRCDPISGHVSLYWYRQALGQGPEFLTYFNYEAQQDKSGLPNDRFSAERPEGSISTLTIQRTEQRDSAMYRCASSLVVGGGGNTIYFGEGSWLTVV.

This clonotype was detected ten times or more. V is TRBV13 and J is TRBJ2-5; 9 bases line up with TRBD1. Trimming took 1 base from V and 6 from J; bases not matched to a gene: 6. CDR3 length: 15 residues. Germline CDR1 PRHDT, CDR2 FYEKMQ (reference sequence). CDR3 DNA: TGTGCCAGCAGCTTAGAAACAGGGGGCTTAAAGACCCAGTACTTC. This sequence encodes CASSLETGGLKTQYF.

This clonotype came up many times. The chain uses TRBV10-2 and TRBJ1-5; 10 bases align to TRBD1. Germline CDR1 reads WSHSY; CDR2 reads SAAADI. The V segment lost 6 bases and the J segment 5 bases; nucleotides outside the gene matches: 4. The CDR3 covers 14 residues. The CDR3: CASRGQGIDQPQHF. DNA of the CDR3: TGCGCCAGCAGGGGACAGGGGATCGATCAGCCCCAGCATTTT.

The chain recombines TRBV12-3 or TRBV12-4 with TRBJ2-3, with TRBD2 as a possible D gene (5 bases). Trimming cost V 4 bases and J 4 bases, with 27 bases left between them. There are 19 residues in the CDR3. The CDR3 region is CASSYSTPGTSPRADTQYF. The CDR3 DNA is TGTGCCAGCAGTTACTCGACCCCGGGAACCTCTCCTCGCGCAGATACGCAGTATTTT.

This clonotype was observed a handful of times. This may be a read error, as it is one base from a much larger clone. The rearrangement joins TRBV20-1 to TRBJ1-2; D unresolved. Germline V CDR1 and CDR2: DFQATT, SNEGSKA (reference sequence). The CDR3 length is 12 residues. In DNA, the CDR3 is TGCAGTGCTAGACCCGGGATTGATGGCTCCACCTTC. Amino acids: CSARPGIDGSTF.

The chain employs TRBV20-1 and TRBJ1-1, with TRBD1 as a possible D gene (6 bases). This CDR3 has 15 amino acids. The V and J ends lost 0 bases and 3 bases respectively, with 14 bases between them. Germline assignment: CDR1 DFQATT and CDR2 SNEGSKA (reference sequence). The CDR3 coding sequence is TGCAGTGCTAGAGATAGAGGGGGGGGGGACACTGAAGCTTTCTTT. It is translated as CSARDRGGGDTEAFF.

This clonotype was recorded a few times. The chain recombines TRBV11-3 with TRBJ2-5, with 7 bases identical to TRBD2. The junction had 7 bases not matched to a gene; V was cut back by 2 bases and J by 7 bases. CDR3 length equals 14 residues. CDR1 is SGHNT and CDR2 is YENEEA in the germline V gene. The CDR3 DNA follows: TGTGCCAGCAGCTTACTGGCGGGAGCGGGGACCCAGTACTTC. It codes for CASSLLAGAGTQYF.

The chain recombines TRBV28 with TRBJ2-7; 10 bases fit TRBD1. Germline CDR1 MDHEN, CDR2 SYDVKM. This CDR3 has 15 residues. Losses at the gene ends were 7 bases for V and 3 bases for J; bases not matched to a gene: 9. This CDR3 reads CASTVEGQGGYEQYV. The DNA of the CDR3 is TGTGCCAGCACAGTGGAAGGACAGGGGGGCTACGAGCAGTACGTC.

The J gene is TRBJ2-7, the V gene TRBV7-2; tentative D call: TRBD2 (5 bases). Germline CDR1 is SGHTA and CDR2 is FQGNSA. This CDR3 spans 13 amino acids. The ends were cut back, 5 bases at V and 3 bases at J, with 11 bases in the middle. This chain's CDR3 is CASSSRRGYEQYF. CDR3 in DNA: TGTGCCAGCAGCAGCCGACGGGGCTACGAGCAGTACTTC.

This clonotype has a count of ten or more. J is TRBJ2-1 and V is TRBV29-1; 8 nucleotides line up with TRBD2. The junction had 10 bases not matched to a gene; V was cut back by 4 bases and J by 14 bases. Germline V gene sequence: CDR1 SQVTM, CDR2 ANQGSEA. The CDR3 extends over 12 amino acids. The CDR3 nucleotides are TGCAGCGTTGGAAATCGGGAGGGGCTGAAGTTCTTC. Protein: CSVGNREGLKFF.

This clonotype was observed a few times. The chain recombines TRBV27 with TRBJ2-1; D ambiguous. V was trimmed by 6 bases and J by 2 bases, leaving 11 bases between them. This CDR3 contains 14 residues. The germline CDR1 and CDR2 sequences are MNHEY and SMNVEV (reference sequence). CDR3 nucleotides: TGTGCCAGCAGCTCCGCGTGGCCCTACAATGAGCAGTTCTTC. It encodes CASSSAWPYNEQFF.

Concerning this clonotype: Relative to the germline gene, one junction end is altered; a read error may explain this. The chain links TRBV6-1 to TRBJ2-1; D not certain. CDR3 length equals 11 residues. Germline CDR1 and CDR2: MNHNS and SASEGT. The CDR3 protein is CVSSVFNEQFF. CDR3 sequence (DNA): TGTGTCAGCAGTGTTTTCAATGAGCAGTTCTTC.

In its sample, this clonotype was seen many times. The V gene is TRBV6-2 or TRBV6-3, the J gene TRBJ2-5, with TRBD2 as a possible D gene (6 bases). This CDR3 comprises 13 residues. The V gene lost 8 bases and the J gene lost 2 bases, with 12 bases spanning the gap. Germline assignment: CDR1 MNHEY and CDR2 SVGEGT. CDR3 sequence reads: CASDRGLQETQYF. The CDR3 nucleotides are TGTGCCAGCGACAGAGGACTACAAGAGACCCAGTACTTC.

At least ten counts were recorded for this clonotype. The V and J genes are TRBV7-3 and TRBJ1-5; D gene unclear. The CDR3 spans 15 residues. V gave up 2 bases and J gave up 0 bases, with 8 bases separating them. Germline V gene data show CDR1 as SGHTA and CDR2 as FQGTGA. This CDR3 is CASSLDGASNQPQHF. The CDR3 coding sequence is TGTGCCAGCAGCTTAGATGGCGCTAGCAATCAGCCCCAGCATTTT. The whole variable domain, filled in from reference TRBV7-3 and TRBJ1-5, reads GAGVSQTPSNKVTEKGKYVELRCDPISGHTALYWYRQSLGQGPEFLIYFQGTGAADDSGLPNDRFFAVRPEGSVSTLKIQRTERGDSAVYLCASSLDGASNQPQHFGDGTRLSIL.

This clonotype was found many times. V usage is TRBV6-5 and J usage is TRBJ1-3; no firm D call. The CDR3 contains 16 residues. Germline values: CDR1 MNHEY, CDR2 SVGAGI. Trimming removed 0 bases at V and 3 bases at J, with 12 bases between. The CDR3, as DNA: TGTGCCAGCAGTTACTCCCTTCGGGAATTTGGAAACACCATATATTTT. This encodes CASSYSLREFGNTIYF.

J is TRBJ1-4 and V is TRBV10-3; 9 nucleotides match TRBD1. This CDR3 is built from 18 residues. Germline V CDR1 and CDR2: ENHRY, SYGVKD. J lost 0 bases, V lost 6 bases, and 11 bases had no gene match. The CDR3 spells CAISALGDREATNEKLFF. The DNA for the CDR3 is TGTGCCATCAGCGCCCTTGGGGACAGGGAGGCAACTAATGAAAAACTGTTTTTT.